This record looks at one T cell receptor beta chain sequence and its context. What it recognizes is unknown. These data belong to a study of T cells after yellow fever vaccination. One entry per CDR3 protein results from TCRdb running MiXCR on the 5' RACE reads. The sample contains more than 250,000 distinct CDR3 sequences, 6.8% of which appear only once. Points from the study as a whole: The booster response re-showed most primary clones: 95% to 96% CD4, 88% CD8. There was a possibility that FACS-sorted repertoires contained abundant clonotypes contaminating from the bulk population. Clonotypes shared by both compartments, CD4 and CD8, made up a small share.

The germline V gene encodes CDR1 SGHNT and CDR2 YYREEE (reference sequence). This CDR3 contains 15 residues. Losses at the gene ends were 4 bases for V and 2 bases for J; bases not matched to a gene: 5. The input for sequencing was PBMCs, taken around 45 days after the first yellow fever vaccination. The clonotype originates from a man younger than 30 who received the YFV17D yellow fever vaccine. The chain is built from TRBV5-4 and TRBJ1-2; TRBD1 aligns across 10 bases. For the CDR3, the DNA is TGTGCCAGCAGCAAGGACAGGGGGGAAAACTATGGCTACACCTTC. The encoded protein is CASSKDRGENYGYTF.